These 28 T cell receptor beta chains were sequenced from one sample in a study of T cells in Graves' hyperthyroidism and ophthalmopathy. TCR beta CDR3 regions were amplified from RNA transcripts. Researchers ran a first-round RT-PCR on the TCR CDR3 using the HTBI primer set. TCRdb recomputed calls from the multiplex PCR reads with MiXCR, one row per CDR3 protein. The sample lists hundreds of thousands of distinct CDR3 sequences; roughly 14% were seen once. Sequences were obtained from blood. The receptors derive from a man between 18 and 35 years old with Graves' ophthalmopathy.

The chain links TRBV19 to TRBJ2-7; a weak D match, TRBD2 (6 bases). CDR3 size: 16 residues. Per the germline V gene, CDR1 is LNHDA and CDR2 is SQIVND (reference sequence). V gave up 3 bases and J gave up 0 bases, with 15 bases separating them. DNA for the CDR3: TGTGCCAGTAGTATGGGTAGCGGCTCTGGCTCCTACGAGCAGTACTTC. Translating gives CASSMGSGSGSYEQYF. The full variable domain, in which reference TRBV19 and TRBJ2-7 provide the parts outside the CDR3, is DGGITQSPKYLFRKEGQNVTLSCEQNLNHDAMYWYRQDPGQGLRLIYYSQIVNDFQKGDIAEGYSVSREKKESFPLTVTSAQKNPTAFYLCASSMGSGSGSYEQYFGPGTRLTVT.

This clonotype was seen at least ten times. V is TRBV27 and J is TRBJ2-3; the D gene is possibly TRBD1 (6 bases). The CDR3 totals 16 residues. The germline gives CDR1 MNHEY, CDR2 SMNVEV (reference sequence). Trimming shortened V by 6 bases and J by 0 bases, and 16 bases separated the two germline ends. The CDR3 bases are TGTGCCAGCAGAAGCCCCACAGGGTCTAGCACAGATACGCAGTATTTT. It yields the protein CASRSPTGSSTDTQYF.

This clonotype was seen ten or more times. V usage is TRBV5-1 and J usage is TRBJ1-1; TRBD1 might be the D (6 bases). Germline V CDR1 and CDR2: SGHRS, YFSETQ. Deletions cut 4 bases from V and 1 base from J, with 11 bases between. This CDR3 is 14 amino acids long. CDR3 amino acids: CASSPGVQNTEAFF. DNA for the CDR3: TGCGCCAGCAGCCCAGGGGTACAGAACACTGAAGCTTTCTTT.

This clonotype was found many times. This chain connects TRBV6-1 to TRBJ2-7; TRBD1 matches 9 bases. CDR3 length: 13 residues. From germline, CDR1 is MNHNS and CDR2 SASEGT. V dropped 7 bases and J dropped 3; count of bases not matched to a gene: 4. CDR3 DNA: TGTGCCAGCAAAACGGGACAGGGCTACGAGCAGTACTTC. Its translation is CASKTGQGYEQYF.

The chain links TRBV29-1 to TRBJ2-1; 11 nucleotides agree with TRBD2. From germline, CDR1 is SQVTM and CDR2 ANQGSEA. The CDR3 consists of 14 residues. For the CDR3, the DNA is TGCAGTGCTAAAAATAGCGGGAGGGCCGGGGATCAGTTCTTC. It codes for CSAKNSGRAGDQFF.

This clonotype has a count of ten or more. The V gene is TRBV20-1, the J gene TRBJ1-1; maybe TRBD1 (5 bases). V was clipped by 6 bases and J by 4 bases, with 12 bases between them. The CDR3 loop spans 12 amino acids. CDR1 is DFQATT, CDR2 SNEGSKA, per germline (reference sequence). CDR3 bases: TGCAGTGCCGGGACGGCGAGCACTGAAGCTTTCTTT. It is translated as CSAGTASTEAFF.

This clonotype was detected many times. V usage is TRBV7-9 and J usage is TRBJ2-1; D ambiguous. Trimming took 5 bases from V and 1 from J, leaving 15 bases between them. Germline loops: CDR1 SEHNR, CDR2 FQNEAQ (reference sequence). There are 16 residues in the CDR3. The CDR3 here is CASSESSGLSYNEQFF. CDR3 DNA: TGTGCCAGCAGCGAATCTTCGGGCTTGTCCTACAATGAGCAGTTCTTC.

This clonotype was detected many times. The chain is built from TRBV7-2 and TRBJ1-4, with D uncertain. Germline CDR1 reads SGHTA; CDR2 reads FQGNSA. The CDR3 spans 15 residues. V was trimmed by 5 bases and J by 8 bases, leaving 18 bases between them. CDR3 region: CASSPRHGVGEKLFF. The CDR3 coding sequence is TGTGCCAGCAGCCCCCGGCACGGGGTAGGAGAAAAACTGTTTTTT.

This clonotype was observed many times. V usage is TRBV20-1 and J usage is TRBJ2-1; 7 bases match TRBD2. The V segment lost 6 bases and the J segment 4 bases; nucleotides outside the gene matches: 12. This CDR3 region has 15 residues. The germline gives CDR1 DFQATT, CDR2 SNEGSKA (reference sequence). The CDR3 DNA reads TGCAGTGCCAGGCCGCGGGAGAGGGTTTACAATGAGCAGTTCTTC. It encodes CSARPRERVYNEQFF.

This clonotype was detected ten times or more. The chain recombines TRBV19 with TRBJ2-7, with D possibly being TRBD1 (6 bases). This CDR3 is built from 15 residues. Germline CDR1 and CDR2: LNHDA and SQIVND (reference sequence). Deletions cut 3 bases from V and 3 bases from J, with 15 bases between. The CDR3 here is CASSITPGTHYEQYF. As DNA, the CDR3 is TGTGCCAGTAGTATTACGCCCGGGACACACTACGAGCAGTACTTC.

In this sample, this clonotype turned up many times. The chain has TRBV12-3 or TRBV12-4 and TRBJ2-3, with D possibly being TRBD1 (5 bases). Trimming removed 5 bases from V and 1 base from J, with 7 bases in between. There are 13 residues in the CDR3. The CDR3 DNA sequence: TGTGCCAGCAGTACGACAGGCACAGATACGCAGTATTTT. It specifies CASSTTGTDTQYF.

This clonotype was counted many times. The chain combines TRBV4-1 with TRBJ1-5; D remains unclear. V was trimmed by 4 bases and J by 0 bases, leaving 10 bases between them. CDR3 length: 15 amino acids. The germline gives CDR1 MGHRA, CDR2 YSYEKL. Here the CDR3 DNA reads TGCGCCAGCAGCCGGACGGAGGATAGCAATCAGCCCCAGCATTTT. Translating it yields CASSRTEDSNQPQHF.

Only a few counts were recorded for this clonotype. An end of the junction does not agree with germline; a read error may underlie this. This sequence joins TRBV18 and TRBJ2-6; possibly TRBD1 or TRBD2 for D (5 bases each). CDR1 is KGHSH and CDR2 is LQKENI in the germline V gene. CDR3 length: 17 residues. For the CDR3, the DNA is TGTGCCAGCTCACCGGGGGTAGGATCTTCCGGGGCCAACGTCCCGACTTTC. As protein: CASSPGVGSSGANVPTF.

This clonotype has ten or more counts. The chain is built from TRBV11-2 and TRBJ2-3; maybe TRBD1 (5 bases). Germline CDR1 SGHAT, CDR2 FQNNGV. Trimming cost V 3 bases and J 0 bases, with 7 bases left between them. The CDR3 consists of 14 residues. CDR3 coding DNA: TGTGCCAGCAGCTTCGACAGAAGCACAGATACGCAGTATTTT. Encoded protein: CASSFDRSTDTQYF.

The chain employs TRBV5-1 and TRBJ2-1; no definite D call. The CDR3 loop spans 12 amino acids. Germline CDR1 and CDR2: SGHRS and YFSETQ. Trimming took off 1 base at V and 5 bases at J, with 4 bases between the two ends. The CDR3 region has the DNA TGCGCCAGCAGCTTGAAAAACAATGAGCAGTTCTTC. Residues: CASSLKNNEQFF.

This clonotype turned up a few times. As DNA, the CDR3 is TGTGCCAGTACCCTTGGGACAGGGGTCTACGAGCAGTACTTC. Its translation is CASTLGTGVYEQYF. This chain links TRBV19 with TRBJ2-7; 10 bases align to TRBD1. V was pared by 7 bases and J by 3 bases, with 6 bases of the junction left unmatched. Germline V gene lookup returns CDR1 LNHDA and CDR2 SQIVND (reference sequence). This CDR3 has 14 residues. The full variable domain, in which reference TRBV19 and TRBJ2-7 provide the parts outside the CDR3, is DGGITQSPKYLFRKEGQNVTLSCEQNLNHDAMYWYRQDPGQGLRLIYYSQIVNDFQKGDIAEGYSVSREKKESFPLTVTSAQKNPTAFYLCASTLGTGVYEQYFGPGTRLTVT.

Many counts were recorded for this clonotype. The chain's CDR3 is CATSRDVRRGDNEQFF. In DNA form, the CDR3 reads TGTGCCACCAGCAGAGATGTACGCCGGGGGGACAATGAGCAGTTCTTC. This rearrangement joins TRBV15 to TRBJ2-1, with 7 bases matching TRBD2. Germline V gene sequence: CDR1 LNHNV, CDR2 YYDKDF (reference sequence). The V gene end was trimmed by 0 bases and the J gene end by 5 bases; junction bases not matched to a gene: 7. CDR3 length: 16 amino acids.

This chain joins TRBV7-3 and TRBJ2-2; a possible D gene is TRBD2 (6 bases). Between the trimmed V and J ends, which lost 0 bases and 6 bases, there was a span of 14 bases. CDR1 and CDR2 (germline): SGHTA, FQGTGA. The length of the CDR3 is 16 residues. CDR3 amino acids: CASSLTGGIGSGELFF. The CDR3 DNA reads as TGTGCCAGCAGCTTAACGGGCGGGATAGGCTCCGGGGAGCTGTTTTTT.

The chain uses TRBV9 and TRBJ2-5; a possible D gene is TRBD2 (6 bases). CDR1 is SGDLS and CDR2 is YYNGEE in the germline V gene. This CDR3 is 15 amino acids long. V shed 0 bases and J shed 5 bases, with 14 bases lying between them. In DNA, the CDR3 is TGTGCCAGCAGCGTAGCAGGAGGGGAGTGGGAGACCCAGTACTTC. Protein product: CASSVAGGEWETQYF.

Many counts were recorded for this clonotype. The V gene is TRBV20-1, the J gene TRBJ2-1; 7 bases align to TRBD1. The ends lost 6 bases at V and 6 bases at J; junction bases unmatched: 14. In germline, CDR1 is DFQATT, CDR2 SNEGSKA (reference sequence). This CDR3 region has 15 residues. This CDR3 reads CSAAPGTARSNEQFF. Here the CDR3 DNA reads TGCAGTGCAGCCCCCGGGACAGCCCGGAGCAATGAGCAGTTCTTC.

This clonotype was seen many times. This sequence joins TRBV12-5 and TRBJ2-7; the D is unclear. Germline V lookup: CDR1 LGHNT, CDR2 FRNRAP. The CDR3 runs 14 residues. Deletions cut 10 bases from V and 1 base from J, with 17 bases between. This chain's CDR3 is CATEPQVFSYEQYF. Here the CDR3 DNA reads TGTGCTACCGAACCCCAGGTTTTTTCCTACGAGCAGTACTTC. The variable domain in full, completed from reference TRBV12-5 and TRBJ2-7, reads DARVTQTPRHKVTEMGQEVTMRCQPILGHNTVFWYRQTMMQGLELLAYFRNRAPLDDSGMPKDRFSAEMPDATLATLKIQPSEPRDSAVYFCATEPQVFSYEQYFGPGTRLTVT.

This clonotype was counted ten times or more. J is TRBJ2-1 and V is TRBV30, with 13 bases aligning to TRBD2. The CDR3 is made up of 15 amino acids. Germline values: CDR1 GTSNPN, CDR2 SVGIG (reference sequence). Trimming cost V 4 bases and J 9 bases; bases outside gene matches: 9. CDR3 bases: TGTGCCTGGACATACGGACTAGCGGGAGCAGGTGAGCAGTTCTTC. Protein product: CAWTYGLAGAGEQFF.

This clonotype was observed a few times. V is TRBV12-5 and J is TRBJ2-3, with 7 nucleotides matching TRBD2. This CDR3 contains 15 residues. The V segment lost 3 bases and the J segment 5 bases; nucleotides outside the gene matches: 8. The germline V gene has CDR1 LGHNT and CDR2 FRNRAP. The CDR3 spells CASGFQGGSIDTQYF. DNA for the CDR3: TGTGCTAGTGGTTTTCAGGGCGGGAGTATAGATACGCAGTATTTT.

This clonotype was observed many times. V and J are TRBV6-1 and TRBJ2-3, with 10 positions matching TRBD2. Per the germline V gene, CDR1 is MNHNS and CDR2 is SASEGT. The V gene end was trimmed by 0 bases and the J gene end by 2 bases; junction bases not matched to a gene: 11. This CDR3 is 19 amino acids long. CDR3 residues: CASSEATSGAIYYTDTQYF. CDR3 sequence (DNA): TGTGCCAGCAGTGAAGCTACTAGCGGGGCCATATATTACACAGATACGCAGTATTTT.

This clonotype showed up many times. This chain connects TRBV30 to TRBJ2-7; the D gene is possibly TRBD1 (5 bases). Between the trimmed V and J ends, which lost 1 base and 3 bases, there was a span of 13 bases. CDR1 is GTSNPN and CDR2 is SVGIG in the germline V gene (reference sequence). The CDR3 is 14 residues long. CDR3 DNA sequence: TGTGCCTGGAGTGACGAAAACAGGAACTACGAGCAGTACTTC. Translating gives CAWSDENRNYEQYF.

The chain has TRBV5-1 and TRBJ2-7; unclear D gene. The germline gives CDR1 SGHRS, CDR2 YFSETQ. The germline V and J ends were trimmed by 0 bases and 0 bases, with 10 bases remaining between them. The CDR3 is 15 amino acids. As DNA, the CDR3 is TGCGCCAGCAGCTTGGATGGCCTGTACTCCTACGAGCAGTACTTC. It translates to CASSLDGLYSYEQYF.

The table lists this clonotype with many counts. The V and J genes are TRBV30 and TRBJ2-1; D gene unclear. The CDR3 runs to 12 residues. Germline V gene lookup returns CDR1 GTSNPN and CDR2 SVGIG (reference sequence). V lost 4 bases, J lost 7 bases, and 11 bases lay in between. CDR3 region: CAWNGFWNEQFF. The CDR3 coding sequence is TGTGCCTGGAATGGTTTTTGGAATGAGCAGTTCTTC.

This clonotype was seen ten or more times. V gene TRBV12-3 or TRBV12-4 combines with J gene TRBJ1-2; D unresolved. The CDR3 runs to 13 residues. The V gene lost 6 bases and the J gene lost 4 bases, with 12 bases spanning the gap. The CDR3: CASSHVGLYGYTF. DNA of the CDR3: TGTGCCAGCAGCCATGTAGGACTCTATGGCTACACCTTC.